This record concerns one TCR beta chain sequence. V dropped 7 bases and J dropped 3 bases, with 16 bases sitting between them. CDR1 and CDR2 (germline): MNHEY, SVGAGI. This CDR3 comprises 15 residues. Participants had their cohort set by participant-reported clinical history. The data were obtained in a study of blood T cell repertoires in COVID-19. The wider study: Samples representing acute and convalescent COVID-19 were sourced from the United States, Italy and Spain. T cells, B-cell-depleted T cells, or PBMCs supplied cDNA or gDNA.

Per the authors' pipeline: Amplified reference gene primers provided the basis for estimating nucleated cell counts. Sequenced by immunoSEQ multiplex PCR; TCRdb stores in-frame clones only, minus some. Clone size and the V and J calls come from that table; the DNA yielded D and trimming. The sample includes approximately 310,000 clones, approximately 91% of them seen just once. V is TRBV6-5 and J is TRBJ1-5, with a possible D match to TRBD1 (6 bases). This receptor was obtained from a man between 60 and 75 years old who had recovered from COVID-19. Sequencing used PBMCs or T cells enriched from blood (not recorded which). DNA of the CDR3: TGTGCCAGCAAACAACAGGGAACCCTCAATCAGCCCCAGCATTTT. Protein sequence: CASKQQGTLNQPQHF.